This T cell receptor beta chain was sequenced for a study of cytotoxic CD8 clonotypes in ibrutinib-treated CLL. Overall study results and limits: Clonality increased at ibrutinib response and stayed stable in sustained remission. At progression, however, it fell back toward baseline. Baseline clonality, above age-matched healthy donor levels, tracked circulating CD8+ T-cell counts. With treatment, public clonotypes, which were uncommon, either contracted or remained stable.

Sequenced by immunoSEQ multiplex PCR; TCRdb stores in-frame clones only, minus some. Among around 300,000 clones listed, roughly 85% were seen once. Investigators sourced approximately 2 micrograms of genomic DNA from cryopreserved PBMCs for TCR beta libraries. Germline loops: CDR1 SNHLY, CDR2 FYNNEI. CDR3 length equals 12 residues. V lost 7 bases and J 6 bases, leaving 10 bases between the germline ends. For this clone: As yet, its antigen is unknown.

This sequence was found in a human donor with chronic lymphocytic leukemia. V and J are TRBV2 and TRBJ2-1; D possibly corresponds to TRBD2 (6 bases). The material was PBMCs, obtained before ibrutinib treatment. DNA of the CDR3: TGTGCCAGCAACCTAGCGTTCAATGAGCAGTTCTTC. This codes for CASNLAFNEQFF.